The present T cell receptor beta chain was sequenced within a study of shared clonotypes between healthy human individuals. To note about this clone: No antigen is known for it.

CDR3 size: 17 residues. V was clipped by 1 base and J by 4 bases; unmatched bases: 10. Germline CDR1 reads LGHNA; CDR2 reads YSLEER. Regarding the study as a whole: Sequencing depth was expected to influence donor clonotype sharing.

Sequencing was performed with immunoSEQ multiplex PCR; in TCRdb, only in-frame clones are kept and a portion is missing. Seen here are fewer than 850,000 clones, around 91% observed once, and the top ten hold 34%. The chain links TRBV4-3 to TRBJ2-1; 7 positions match TRBD2. Material: memory CD8+ T cells from PBMCs. The subset here: CD45RO+ cells pooled with CCR7-negative TemRA cells. The TCR was taken from a man between 18 and 35 years old in good health. Some clones in this sample may be carry-over from other donors' samples. In DNA form, the CDR3 reads TGCGCCAGCAGCCAAGCCCATGAGAGGCGGGAGTACAATGAGCAGTTCTTC. Translating it yields CASSQAHERREYNEQFF.